These 14 T cell receptor beta chains were all obtained from the same sample, sequenced in a study of shared clonotypes between healthy human individuals. Naive CD8 isolation took CD45RO-negative cells positively selected for CCR7 and excluded terminally differentiated effector memory CD45RA+ cells. The repertoire was sequenced with immunoSEQ multiplex PCR; TCRdb's copy has only in-frame clones and lacks some. The table includes around 1.9 million clones, about 92% detected once. The sample comprised naive CD8+ T cells from PBMCs. Every receptor here comes from a man aged 18 to 30 in good health. Some clones in this sample may be carry-over from other donors' samples.

The V call is TRBV21-1, the J call TRBJ2-7. TRBV21-1 is given as a pseudogene. This CDR3 has 18 residues. This CDR3 reads CAGARKAGRLPPYYEQYF. The CDR3 DNA follows: TGTGCCGGCGCGAGAAAAGCAGGCAGACTCCCTCCCTACTACGAGCAGTACTTC.

This clone was seen a single time. The J gene is TRBJ1-2, the V gene TRBV9; 9 bases line up with TRBD1. CDR1 is SGDLS, CDR2 YYNGEE, per germline. With 3 bases clipped from V and 4 bases from J, the junction kept 7 bases outside the gene matches. This CDR3 region has 15 residues. The CDR3 sequence: CASSGRTGVGYGYTF. The CDR3 DNA is TGTGCCAGCAGCGGACGGACAGGGGTGGGCTATGGCTACACCTTC.

The rearrangement uses TRBV9 and TRBJ2-1; a possible D gene is TRBD2 (5 bases). The CDR3 length is 13 residues. Germline-derived CDR1 and CDR2 are SGDLS and YYNGEE. V gave up 4 bases and J gave up 7 bases, with 12 bases separating them. CDR3 loop: CASSFGLANEQFF. The CDR3, as DNA: TGTGCCAGCAGCTTCGGACTGGCGAATGAGCAGTTCTTC.

The chain has TRBV27 and TRBJ1-5, with TRBD1 matching 8 bases. V was pared by 6 bases and J by 5 bases, with 21 bases of the junction left unmatched. The germline gives CDR1 MNHEY, CDR2 SMNVEV (reference sequence). CDR3 length equals 19 residues. Here the CDR3 reads CASSPYPGTGTAPYQPQHF. The CDR3 nucleotides read TGTGCCAGCAGCCCATATCCCGGGACAGGAACCGCACCTTATCAGCCCCAGCATTTT.

The chain employs TRBV4-2 and TRBJ2-3; weak D call: TRBD2 (7 bases). The CDR3 is 15 residues long. From germline, CDR1 is LGHNA and CDR2 YNFKEQ. The V end lost 4 bases, the J end lost 3 bases, and 14 bases lay between the germline ends. CDR3: CASSPEEGGTDTQYF. In DNA form, the CDR3 reads TGTGCCAGCAGCCCCGAAGAGGGGGGGACAGATACGCAGTATTTT.

This sequence joins TRBV5-4 and TRBJ2-4, with a possible D match to TRBD2 (6 bases). Trimming cost V 4 bases and J 6 bases, with 11 bases left between them. The germline gives CDR1 SGHNT, CDR2 YYREEE (reference sequence). The length of the CDR3 is 13 residues. The CDR3 coding sequence is TGTGCCAGCAGCCTCCCGCGGGGAAACATTCAGTACTTC. Translation gives CASSLPRGNIQYF.

As regards this clone: The same CDR3 is also encoded by other DNA sequences in this sample. The V and J genes are TRBV25-1 and TRBJ1-5; weak D call: TRBD1 (6 bases). CDR3 length equals 13 residues. V was shortened by 2 bases and J by 7 bases, with 9 bases between the two germline ends. Germline CDR1 and CDR2: MGHDK and SYGVNS. CDR3 nucleotide sequence: TGTGCCAGCAGTGAAGACAGGAACCAGCCCCAGCATTTT. Translating it yields CASSEDRNQPQHF.

The rearrangement links TRBV2 to TRBJ1-5; maybe TRBD1 (6 bases). The CDR3 is 15 residues long. Trimming cost V 3 bases and J 2 bases, with 11 bases left between them. From germline, CDR1 is SNHLY and CDR2 FYNNEI. The DNA of the CDR3 is TGTGCCAGCAGTGACGGGGGCTGGGGCAATCAGCCCCAGCATTTT. It yields the protein CASSDGGWGNQPQHF.

The chain links TRBV18 to TRBJ2-1; D is uncertain. V lost 5 bases to trimming and J lost 4 bases, with 15 bases between them. The CDR3 spans 15 residues. CDR1 is KGHSH and CDR2 is LQKENI in the germline V gene. The DNA of the CDR3 is TGTGCCAGCTCAATGGTAGAGGCTGGTTACAATGAGCAGTTCTTC. Protein product: CASSMVEAGYNEQFF.

This clone was seen only once. The chain joins TRBV7-6 to TRBJ1-1; D is possibly TRBD1 (5 bases). The V and J ends lost 1 base and 1 base respectively, with 13 bases between them. This CDR3 has 16 residues. Germline V gives CDR1 SGHVS, CDR2 FNYEAQ. Here the CDR3 DNA reads TGTGCCAGCAGCTTAGGGTCATGGGGCCGGAACACTGAAGCTTTCTTT. Its translation: CASSLGSWGRNTEAFF.

V is TRBV29-1 and J is TRBJ2-2, with D perhaps matching TRBD2 (6 bases). From germline, CDR1 is SQVTM and CDR2 ANQGSEA. CDR3 length: 13 residues. V lost 5 bases to trimming and J lost 2 bases, with 9 bases between them. The CDR3 here is CSVRGINTGELFF. CDR3 nucleotides: TGCAGCGTTCGGGGGATTAACACCGGGGAGCTGTTTTTT.

Here the CDR3 DNA reads TGTGCCAGCCGACAGGGGGGGCGCGGCTACACCTTC. Translated: CASRQGGRGYTF. The J gene is TRBJ1-2, the V gene TRBV28; TRBD1 matches 9 bases. CDR1 and CDR2 (germline): MDHEN, SYDVKM. This CDR3 region has 12 residues. V dropped 8 bases and J dropped 8; count of bases not matched to a gene: 6.

This clone was seen a single time. The chain combines TRBV19 with TRBJ2-2; either TRBD1 or TRBD2 may fit D (5 bases each). The V and J ends lost 8 bases and 2 bases respectively, with 12 bases between them. CDR1 is LNHDA, CDR2 SQIVND, per germline (reference sequence). The CDR3 spans 14 residues. This chain's CDR3 is CASDGTDNTGELFF. The CDR3 DNA reads as TGTGCCAGTGACGGGACCGATAACACCGGGGAGCTGTTTTTT.

CDR3: CAISEDRVAAEAFF. CDR3 nucleotides: TGTGCCATCAGTGAGGACAGGGTTGCCGCTGAAGCTTTCTTT. J is TRBJ1-1 and V is TRBV10-3; 7 bases align to TRBD1. J was trimmed by 6 bases and V by 2 bases; bases with no gene match: 6. Germline V lookup: CDR1 ENHRY, CDR2 SYGVKD. The CDR3 runs 14 residues.